This T cell receptor (beta chain) was obtained from a study of molecular identifiers for immune sequencing clone quantification. Study-level information: The replicate experiment used RNA from roughly 20,000 or 100,000 naive CD8 cells. This RNA was split into five aliquots, and four of them were sequenced.

The CDR3 has 13 amino acids. Previously described methods and listed TCR primers were used for bulk TCR libraries. TCRdb itself ran the PCR reads through MiXCR, one entry per CDR3 protein. Here the sample spans 460,000 or so distinct CDR3 sequences, about 21% being singletons. As for this clonotype: One junction end disagrees with the germline gene, perhaps due to a read error.

The source of this sequence is a human donor in good health. Some libraries in this study had Jurkat cell RNA spiked in. The genes are TRBV5-3 and TRBJ1-1; D is undetermined. TRBV5-3 is flagged as an ORF with uncertain function. Sequenced input: naive CD8+ T cells from blood, with Jurkat cell RNA spiked in. Subset indicated: FACS-sorted CD8+CD4-CCR7+CD45RA+ naive T cells. The CDR3 reads CASSLNRVTEAFF. The DNA of the CDR3 is TGTGCCAGCAGCTTGAATAGGGTGACTGAAGCTTTCTTT.